These T cell receptor beta chains were read from a single sample in a study of blood T cell repertoires in COVID-19. Generated by immunoSEQ multiplex PCR, the TCRdb table keeps only in-frame clones and is missing some. There are fewer than 130,000 clones in the sample; 75% to 85% occur only once, and approximately 15% lies in the top ten. Sequenced material: peripheral blood. These receptors were collected from a woman between 55 and 75 years old with acute or convalescent COVID-19. Each CDR3 is given with its conserved first and last residue. A D gene is named only where the DNA matches it firmly. Size values are once, few and many counts, or a class for expanded clones, and some rows have none.

j_gene | len | d_gene | v_gene | abundance | CDR3aa | CDR3nt
TRBJ1-1 | 13 | . | TRBV5-1 | . | CASSLPGGTEAFF | TGCGCCAGCAGCCTACCGGGGGGGACTGAAGCTTTCTTT
TRBJ1-4 | 15 | . | TRBV13 | . | CASSFGTNPKEKLFF | TGTGCCAGCAGCTTCGGGACAAATCCGAAAGAAAAACTGTTTTTT
TRBJ1-5 | 14 | . | TRBV5-6 | . | CASSSRGMVQPQHF | TGTGCCAGCAGCTCAAGAGGGATGGTGCAGCCCCAGCATTTT
TRBJ1-6 | 15 | TRBD1 | TRBV6-5 | . | CASSSPGQGNSPLHF | TGTGCCAGCAGTTCCCCTGGACAGGGTAATTCACCCCTCCACTTT
TRBJ1-1 | 13 | TRBD1 | TRBV6-5 | once | CASTRTGNTEAFF | TGTGCCAGCACCAGGACAGGTAACACTGAAGCTTTCTTT
TRBJ1-1 | 15 | . | TRBV7-2 | . | CASSLNGVENTEAFF | TGTGCCAGCAGCTTAAATGGTGTAGAGAACACTGAAGCTTTCTTT
TRBJ1-2 | 16 | . | TRBV19 | . | CASSIDRHVASYGYTF | TGTGCCAGTAGTATAGATCGCCACGTGGCTAGCTATGGCTACACCTTC
TRBJ1-6 | 13 | . | TRBV10-1 | few | CASSPIGEAPLHF | TGCGCCAGCAGCCCCATCGGGGAAGCACCCCTCCACTTT
TRBJ2-3 | 15 | TRBD2 | TRBV4-1 | . | CASSPVPGLAYTQYF | TGCGCCAGCAGCCCGGTCCCGGGACTAGCGTATACGCAGTATTTT
TRBJ2-3 | 12 | . | TRBV6-5 | few | CASSSATDTQYF | TGTGCCAGCAGCTCAGCGACAGATACGCAGTATTTT
TRBJ1-2 | 15 | . | TRBV10-1 | . | CASSDCTGFGGGYTF | TGCGCCAGCAGTGACTGCACGGGATTCGGGGGTGGCTACACCTTC
TRBJ1-1 | 18 | . | TRBV21-1 | . | CASSNRGQGPIKDTEAFF | TGTGCCAGCAGCAATCGGGGACAGGGCCCCATAAAGGACACTGAAGCTTTCTTT
TRBJ2-3 | 16 | TRBD2 | TRBV6-2/TRBV6-3 | . | CASSYSPGGAPDTQYF | TGTGCCAGCAGTTACTCCCCCGGGGGGGCGCCGGATACGCAGTATTTT
TRBJ2-1 | 16 | . | TRBV3-1/TRBV3-2 | . | CASSQEKGLWINEQFF | TGTGCCAGCAGCCAAGAAAAGGGACTGTGGATCAATGAGCAGTTCTTC
TRBJ2-7 | 14 | . | TRBV28 | . | CASSKTGSGYEQYF | TGTGCCAGCAGTAAAACAGGGTCTGGCTACGAGCAGTACTTC
TRBJ2-3 | 16 | TRBD1 | TRBV9 | few | CASSVGGRGRQGTQYF | TGTGCCAGCAGCGTAGGAGGCCGGGGGCGACAGGGGACGCAGTATTTT
TRBJ1-5 | 12 | . | TRBV6-5 | . | CASSRDNQPQHF | TGTGCCAGCAGCAGGGATAATCAGCCCCAGCATTTT
TRBJ1-5 | 13 | . | TRBV19 | . | CASSTRVRQPQHF | TGTGCCAGTAGTACCCGGGTAAGGCAGCCCCAGCATTTT
TRBJ1-1 | 14 | . | TRBV7-8 | . | CASSTWGVSSEAFF | TGTGCCAGCAGCACCTGGGGGGTGAGCTCTGAAGCTTTCTTT
TRBJ2-7 | 18 | TRBD1 | TRBV9 | . | CASSPQGQGSSLSYEQYF | TGTGCCAGCAGCCCCCAGGGACAGGGCAGTTCCCTATCCTACGAGCAGTACTTC
TRBJ2-1 | 15 | TRBD2 | TRBV29-1 | . | CSVDLAGGNYNEQFF | TGCAGCGTTGATCTAGCGGGGGGTAACTACAATGAGCAGTTCTTC
TRBJ2-3 | 12 | . | TRBV5-5 | . | CASSFDKDTQYF | TGTGCCAGCAGCTTTGACAAAGATACGCAGTATTTT
TRBJ1-2 | 14 | TRBD1 | TRBV9 | . | CASSVGQGAVGYTF | TGTGCCAGCAGCGTAGGGCAGGGGGCGGTTGGCTACACCTTC
TRBJ1-1 | 15 | . | TRBV7-9 | . | CASSPPGRTDTEAFF | TGTGCCAGCAGCCCGCCCGGGAGAACGGACACTGAAGCTTTCTTT
TRBJ1-1 | 14 | TRBD1 | TRBV2 | . | CASTQGGAGTEAFF | TGTGCCAGCACCCAAGGGGGCGCGGGCACTGAAGCTTTCTTT
TRBJ2-4 | 10 | . | TRBV29-1 | . | CSVVRNIQYF | TGCAGCGTTGTCCGGAACATTCAGTACTTC
TRBJ2-7 | 13 | . | TRBV6-5 | few | CASSYSRGYEQYF | TGTGCCAGCAGTTACTCGCGGGGTTACGAGCAGTACTTC
TRBJ1-4 | 15 | . | TRBV5-1 | . | CASRSIGALHEKLFF | TGCGCCAGCAGGTCAATAGGGGCGCTCCATGAAAAACTGTTTTTT
TRBJ1-1 | 14 | . | TRBV19 | . | CASSIDDRGTEAFF | TGTGCCAGTAGTATAGATGATCGAGGCACTGAAGCTTTCTTT
TRBJ1-2 | 14 | . | TRBV7-9 | . | CASSWPAGVGGYTF | TGTGCCAGCAGCTGGCCGGCAGGGGTTGGAGGCTACACCTTC
TRBJ2-3 | 14 | . | TRBV6-2/TRBV6-3 | . | CASSYIRNPDTQYF | TGTGCCAGCAGTTATATCAGGAACCCAGATACGCAGTATTTT
TRBJ2-5 | 16 | TRBD1 | TRBV24-1 | . | CATSDPRRTGEETQYF | TGTGCCACCAGTGATCCCCGGAGGACAGGGGAAGAGACCCAGTACTTC
TRBJ1-1 | 14 | TRBD1 | TRBV5-6 | few | CASSWGTGDTEAFF | TGTGCCAGCAGCTGGGGGACAGGGGACACTGAAGCTTTCTTT
TRBJ1-2 | 15 | . | TRBV27 | . | CASSPIGGGWRGYTF | TGTGCCAGCAGTCCCATAGGGGGGGGCTGGCGGGGCTACACCTTC
TRBJ2-3 | 16 | . | TRBV9 | . | CASSVGLFARTDTQYF | TGTGCCAGCAGCGTAGGCCTATTCGCACGCACAGATACGCAGTATTTT
TRBJ2-7 | 14 | TRBD1 | TRBV4-1 | once | CASSQRTGGGEQYF | TGCGCCAGCAGCCAGAGGACAGGGGGCGGCGAGCAGTACTTC
TRBJ2-3 | 15 | TRBD1 | TRBV19 | . | CASRWDRGLVDTQYF | TGTGCCAGTAGATGGGACAGGGGGTTGGTGGATACGCAGTATTTT
TRBJ2-7 | 14 | TRBD1 | TRBV4-1 | . | CASSQGRDSYEQYF | TGCGCCAGCAGCCAAGGAAGGGACAGCTACGAGCAGTACTTC
TRBJ2-6 | 17 | TRBD1 | TRBV4-2 | . | CASSQVQGAAGANVLTF | TGTGCCAGCAGCCAAGTACAGGGGGCTGCTGGGGCCAACGTCCTGACTTTC
TRBJ2-7 | 14 | TRBD1 | TRBV6-5 | once | CASSLGTGGNEQYF | TGTGCCAGCAGTCTCGGGACAGGGGGCAACGAGCAGTACTTC
TRBJ2-7 | 16 | TRBD1 | TRBV7-9 | . | CASSSNPDRGLDEQYF | TGTGCCAGCAGCTCTAACCCGGACAGGGGGCTCGACGAGCAGTACTTC
TRBJ1-6 | 16 | . | TRBV9 | . | CASSSDPTADNSPLHF | TGTGCCAGCAGCTCAGACCCCACAGCAGACAATTCACCCCTCCACTTT
TRBJ1-5 | 14 | TRBD1 | TRBV19 | once | CASSPQQGTQPQHF | TGTGCCAGTAGTCCACAACAGGGGACTCAGCCCCAGCATTTT
TRBJ2-5 | 15 | TRBD2 | TRBV2 | . | CASSRLAGDKETQYF | TGTGCCAGCAGTCGACTAGCGGGGGATAAAGAGACCCAGTACTTC
TRBJ2-5 | 14 | . | TRBV10-3 | . | CAISAGGLKETQYF | TGTGCCATCAGTGCAGGAGGGCTAAAAGAGACCCAGTACTTC
TRBJ1-6 | 14 | TRBD1 | TRBV7-9 | . | CASSLEGANSPLHF | TGTGCCAGCAGCTTAGAGGGGGCTAATTCACCCCTCCACTTT
TRBJ1-1 | 13 | TRBD1 | TRBV10-3 | . | CAISSTGGTEAFF | TGTGCCATCAGTTCCACAGGGGGAACTGAAGCTTTCTTT
TRBJ1-2 | 14 | TRBD1 | TRBV4-1 | . | CASRKPGTGVGYTF | TGCGCCAGCAGGAAGCCCGGGACAGGGGTCGGCTACACCTTC
TRBJ2-5 | 15 | . | TRBV6-2/TRBV6-3 | . | CASSYELSRRETQYF | TGTGCCAGCAGTTACGAGCTCTCCAGGCGAGAGACCCAGTACTTC
TRBJ2-7 | 14 | TRBD1 | TRBV11-3 | . | CASSLDLTGYEQYF | TGTGCCAGCAGCTTAGATCTGACAGGGTACGAGCAGTACTTC
TRBJ1-5 | 15 | . | TRBV4-1 | . | CASSDVLQGPLPQHF | TGCGCCAGCAGCGACGTTTTACAGGGCCCCCTGCCCCAGCATTTT
TRBJ2-7 | 12 | . | TRBV6-2/TRBV6-3 | few | CASSPQGYEQYF | TGTGCCAGCAGTCCCCAGGGGTATGAGCAGTACTTC
TRBJ1-6 | 14 | . | TRBV6-5 | few | CASRSTLRNSPLHF | TGTGCCAGCAGATCGACACTTAGAAATTCACCCCTCCACTTT
TRBJ1-1 | 13 | . | TRBV7-3 | few | CASSLWANTEAFF | TGTGCCAGCAGCCTCTGGGCGAACACTGAAGCTTTCTTT
TRBJ1-1 | 14 | . | TRBV7-9 | . | CASTKGASTTEAFF | TGTGCCAGCACCAAAGGGGCGTCGACCACTGAAGCTTTCTTT
TRBJ1-2 | 13 | TRBD1 | TRBV18 | . | CASSEGQNYGYTF | TGTGCCAGCTCGGAGGGACAGAACTATGGCTACACCTTC
TRBJ2-3 | 13 | TRBD1 | TRBV19 | . | CASSQTGGGTQYF | TGTGCCAGTAGTCAGACAGGGGGAGGTACGCAGTATTTT
TRBJ2-6 | 15 | . | TRBV5-1 | . | CASSLGPGGANVLTF | TGCGCCAGCAGCTTGGGTCCGGGTGGGGCCAACGTCCTGACTTTC
TRBJ2-2 | 15 | TRBD1 | TRBV6-5 | . | CASSRGTGFTGELFF | TGTGCCAGCAGTCGAGGGACAGGGTTCACCGGGGAGCTGTTTTTT